The rows below give T cell receptor beta chains drawn from one sample of a study of memory CD4+ T cells and cytomegalovirus serostatus. Only in-frame clones appear in the TCRdb table, and some are missing; sequencing was by immunoSEQ multiplex PCR. This sample has approximately 74,000 clones, with roughly 76% found just once. Sequenced material: memory CD4+ T cells from blood. Receptor source: an adult in good health and CMV-seropositive. Each CDR3 is given with its conserved first and last residue. Fields, in order: V gene, J gene, clone size, D gene, CDR3 DNA, CDR3 protein. The D gene is left open where the match is weak. Size tells how often a clone was seen (once, few, many) or the class of an expanded clone, and some rows leave it out.

V gene: TRBV6-5; J gene: TRBJ1-2; clone size: -; D gene: -; CDR3 DNA: TGTGCCAGCAGCATGAGGTGGCAGGGCTACACCTTC; CDR3 protein: CASSMRWQGYTF
V gene: TRBV5-1; J gene: TRBJ2-7; clone size: once; D gene: TRBD1; CDR3 DNA: TGCGCCAGCAGCTTGGAGCCAGGGGGCACCTACGAGCAGTACTTC; CDR3 protein: CASSLEPGGTYEQYF
V gene: TRBV6-5; J gene: TRBJ2-1; clone size: -; D gene: TRBD1; CDR3 DNA: TGTGCCAGCTCCAGACAGGGGAGGAACAATGAGCAGTTCTTC; CDR3 protein: CASSRQGRNNEQFF
V gene: TRBV7-2; J gene: TRBJ2-7; clone size: -; D gene: TRBD2; CDR3 DNA: TGTGCCAGCAGCCTACAAGGCGGGAGCTTCTACGAGCAGTACTTC; CDR3 protein: CASSLQGGSFYEQYF
V gene: TRBV10-3; J gene: TRBJ2-7; clone size: -; D gene: TRBD2; CDR3 DNA: TGTGCCACCAAGACTAGCCAAGCCTCCTACGAGCAGTACTTC; CDR3 protein: CATKTSQASYEQYF
V gene: TRBV30; J gene: TRBJ1-5; clone size: few; D gene: -; CDR3 DNA: TGTGCCTGGAGTGTTGGGGGAGCCCTAAGCAATCAGCCCCAGCATTTT; CDR3 protein: CAWSVGGALSNQPQHF
V gene: TRBV5-1; J gene: TRBJ2-6; clone size: -; D gene: -; CDR3 DNA: TGCGCCAGCAGCCCCGAAACGGGGGGGGCCAACGTCCTGACTTTC; CDR3 protein: CASSPETGGANVLTF
V gene: TRBV27; J gene: TRBJ2-3; clone size: -; D gene: -; CDR3 DNA: TGTGCCAGCTTCCCTTACAGGGTAGGCACAGATACGCAGTATTTT; CDR3 protein: CASFPYRVGTDTQYF
V gene: TRBV10-2; J gene: TRBJ1-2; clone size: -; D gene: -; CDR3 DNA: TGCGCCAGCAGTAGCCTCCGAGGTGGGCTCTATGGCTACACCTTC; CDR3 protein: CASSSLRGGLYGYTF
V gene: TRBV27; J gene: TRBJ2-1; clone size: -; D gene: -; CDR3 DNA: TGTGCCAGCAGGAGGACGGAAAGCTACAATGAGCAGTTCTTC; CDR3 protein: CASRRTESYNEQFF
V gene: TRBV19; J gene: TRBJ2-2; clone size: -; D gene: -; CDR3 DNA: TGTGCCAGTAGTATAGGGGTCTACACCGGGGAGCTGTTTTTT; CDR3 protein: CASSIGVYTGELFF
V gene: TRBV11-1; J gene: TRBJ2-3; clone size: few; D gene: -; CDR3 DNA: TGTGCCAGCAGCTCTGACAGACGCACAGATACGCAGTATTTT; CDR3 protein: CASSSDRRTDTQYF
V gene: TRBV2; J gene: TRBJ2-5; clone size: few; D gene: -; CDR3 DNA: TGTGCCAACGACATACGGGAGACCCAGTACTTC; CDR3 protein: CANDIRETQYF
V gene: TRBV2; J gene: TRBJ2-7; clone size: -; D gene: -; CDR3 DNA: TGTGCCAGCAGTGTGGACCCCAGGGGCGAGCAGTACTTC; CDR3 protein: CASSVDPRGEQYF
V gene: TRBV28; J gene: TRBJ2-7; clone size: -; D gene: -; CDR3 DNA: TGTGCCAGCAGCGGGGGGCTAAGGGAGCAGTACTTC; CDR3 protein: CASSGGLREQYF
V gene: TRBV5-1; J gene: TRBJ2-3; clone size: few; D gene: -; CDR3 DNA: TGCGCCAGCAGCTTGGTGGGCAGGGTAACAGATACGCAGTATTTT; CDR3 protein: CASSLVGRVTDTQYF
V gene: TRBV28; J gene: TRBJ1-2; clone size: -; D gene: -; CDR3 DNA: TGTGCCAGCAGTTTGAGCCCACAACGTAACTATGGCTACACCTTC; CDR3 protein: CASSLSPQRNYGYTF
V gene: TRBV9; J gene: TRBJ2-7; clone size: -; D gene: -; CDR3 DNA: TGTGCCAGCAGCCTTCAAGGCGGGGAGCAGTACTTC; CDR3 protein: CASSLQGGEQYF
V gene: TRBV2; J gene: TRBJ2-1; clone size: -; D gene: TRBD2; CDR3 DNA: TGTGCCAGCAGTGGGGCTAGCGGGGGGAACAATGAGCAGTTCTTC; CDR3 protein: CASSGASGGNNEQFF
V gene: TRBV5-6; J gene: TRBJ2-3; clone size: few; D gene: TRBD1; CDR3 DNA: TGTGCCAGCAGCTCCCCGACAGGGGGCGCAGATACGCAGTATTTT; CDR3 protein: CASSSPTGGADTQYF
V gene: TRBV5-6; J gene: TRBJ2-5; clone size: -; D gene: -; CDR3 DNA: TGTGCCAGCAGCTTCAGATATGGGGGAGAGACCCAGTACTTC; CDR3 protein: CASSFRYGGETQYF
V gene: TRBV29-1; J gene: TRBJ1-2; clone size: -; D gene: -; CDR3 DNA: TGCAGCGTGATGAAGGGTCATGGCTACACCTTC; CDR3 protein: CSVMKGHGYTF
V gene: TRBV7-2; J gene: TRBJ2-1; clone size: -; D gene: -; CDR3 DNA: TGTGCCAGCAGCGCAGGACTCGACAATGAGCAGTTCTTC; CDR3 protein: CASSAGLDNEQFF
V gene: TRBV19; J gene: TRBJ2-3; clone size: -; D gene: -; CDR3 DNA: TGTGCCAGTAGTACTTCGGGGGGCGCACATACGCAGTATTTT; CDR3 protein: CASSTSGGAHTQYF
V gene: TRBV11-1; J gene: TRBJ2-2; clone size: -; D gene: -; CDR3 DNA: TGTGCCAGCAGCTTCATCAACACCGGGGAGCTGTTTTTT; CDR3 protein: CASSFINTGELFF
V gene: TRBV27; J gene: TRBJ1-5; clone size: -; D gene: TRBD1; CDR3 DNA: TGTGCCAGCAGTTTATTTAGTGGACAGGGTCATCAGCCCCAGCATTTT; CDR3 protein: CASSLFSGQGHQPQHF
V gene: TRBV7-2; J gene: TRBJ1-2; clone size: -; D gene: -; CDR3 DNA: TGTGCCAGCAGCTTATCCTGGCGGAGTTCGAATTGGTATGGCTACACCTTC; CDR3 protein: CASSLSWRSSNWYGYTF
V gene: TRBV5-1; J gene: TRBJ1-4; clone size: -; D gene: -; CDR3 DNA: TGCGCCAGCAGTTCTCCCGGGGATGAAAAACTGTTTTTT; CDR3 protein: CASSSPGDEKLFF